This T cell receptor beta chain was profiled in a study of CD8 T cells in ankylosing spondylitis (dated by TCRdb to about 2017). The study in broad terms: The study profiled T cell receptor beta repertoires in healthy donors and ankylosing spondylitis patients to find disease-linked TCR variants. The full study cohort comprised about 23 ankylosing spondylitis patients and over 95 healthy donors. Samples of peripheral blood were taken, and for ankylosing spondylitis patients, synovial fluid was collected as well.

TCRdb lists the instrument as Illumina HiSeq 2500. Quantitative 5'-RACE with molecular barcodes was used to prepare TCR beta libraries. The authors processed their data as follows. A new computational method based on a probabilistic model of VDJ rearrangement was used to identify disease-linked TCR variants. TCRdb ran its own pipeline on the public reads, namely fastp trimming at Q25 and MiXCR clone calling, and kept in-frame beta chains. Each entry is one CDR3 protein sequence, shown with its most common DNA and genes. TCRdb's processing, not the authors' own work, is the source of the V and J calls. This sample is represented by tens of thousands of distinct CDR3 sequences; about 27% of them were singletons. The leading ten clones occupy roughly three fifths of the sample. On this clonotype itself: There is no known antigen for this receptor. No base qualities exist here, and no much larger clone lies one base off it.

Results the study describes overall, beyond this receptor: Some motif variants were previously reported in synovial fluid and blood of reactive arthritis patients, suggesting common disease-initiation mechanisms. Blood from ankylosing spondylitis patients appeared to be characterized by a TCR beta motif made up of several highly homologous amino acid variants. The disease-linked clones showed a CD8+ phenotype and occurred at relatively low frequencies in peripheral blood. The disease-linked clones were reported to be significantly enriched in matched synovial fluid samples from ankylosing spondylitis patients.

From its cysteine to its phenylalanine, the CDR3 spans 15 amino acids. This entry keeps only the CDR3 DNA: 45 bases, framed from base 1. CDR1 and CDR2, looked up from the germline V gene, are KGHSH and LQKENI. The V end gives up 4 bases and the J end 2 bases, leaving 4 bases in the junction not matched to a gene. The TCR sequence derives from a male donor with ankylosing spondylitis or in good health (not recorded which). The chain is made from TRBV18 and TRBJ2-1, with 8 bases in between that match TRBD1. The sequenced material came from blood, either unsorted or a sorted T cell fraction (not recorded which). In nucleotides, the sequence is TGTGCCAGCTCACGACAACAGGGGGCCTACAATGAGCAGTTCTTC. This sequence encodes CASSRQQGAYNEQFF.